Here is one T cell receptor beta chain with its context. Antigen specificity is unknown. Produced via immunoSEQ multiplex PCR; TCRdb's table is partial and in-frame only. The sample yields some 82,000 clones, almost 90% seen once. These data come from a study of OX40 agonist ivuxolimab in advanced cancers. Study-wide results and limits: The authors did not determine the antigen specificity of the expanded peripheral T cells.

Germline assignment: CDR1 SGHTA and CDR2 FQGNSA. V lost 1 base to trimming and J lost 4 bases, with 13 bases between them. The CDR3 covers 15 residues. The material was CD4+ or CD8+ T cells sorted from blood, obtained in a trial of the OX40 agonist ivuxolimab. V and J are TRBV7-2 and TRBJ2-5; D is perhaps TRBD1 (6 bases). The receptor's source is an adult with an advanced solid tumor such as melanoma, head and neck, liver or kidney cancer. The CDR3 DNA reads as TGTGCCAGCAGCTTAGTGGTCGGCAGGGGAGAGACCCAGTACTTC. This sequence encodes CASSLVVGRGETQYF.